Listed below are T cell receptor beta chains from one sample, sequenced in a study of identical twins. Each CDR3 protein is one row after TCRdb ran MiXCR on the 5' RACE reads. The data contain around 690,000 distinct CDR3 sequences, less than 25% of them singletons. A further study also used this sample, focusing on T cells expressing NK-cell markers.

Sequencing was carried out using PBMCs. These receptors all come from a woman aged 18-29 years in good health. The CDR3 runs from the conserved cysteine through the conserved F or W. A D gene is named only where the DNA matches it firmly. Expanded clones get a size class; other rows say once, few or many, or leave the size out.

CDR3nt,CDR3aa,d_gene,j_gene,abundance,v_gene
TGTGCCAGCAGCCGACGGACTAGCGGGAGCTCCTACGAGCAGTACTTC,CASSRRTSGSSYEQYF,TRBD2,TRBJ2-7,few,TRBV7-8
TGTGCCATCAGTGAGTCTAGCGGGACGATCTACGAGCAGTACTTC,CAISESSGTIYEQYF,TRBD2,TRBJ2-7,NA,TRBV10-3
TGTGCCATCAGCTCACTAGCGGGACAATACAATGAGCAGTTCTTC,CAISSLAGQYNEQFF,TRBD2,TRBJ2-1,NA,TRBV10-3
TGTGCCAGCAGCTCCGTAGCCGCAGATACGCAGTATTTT,CASSSVAADTQYF,NA,TRBJ2-3,few,TRBV7-9
TGCGCCAGCAGCCTTGGACCTGGCAGGGAAGGCTATGGCTACACCTTC,CASSLGPGREGYGYTF,NA,TRBJ1-2,NA,TRBV5-1
TGTGCCAGCAGGGGGACTACAGGGCACACTGAAGCTTTCTTT,CASRGTTGHTEAFF,NA,TRBJ1-1,NA,TRBV2
TGTGCCAGCAGCTCCATTCTTCAAAGGGTTCAGGGTTACAATGAGCAGTTCTTC,CASSSILQRVQGYNEQFF,NA,TRBJ2-1,NA,TRBV11-1
TGTGCCAGCAGTGAACTTTACACCATCAATGAGTTGTCGAAGCAGTTCTTC,CASSELYTINELSKQFF,NA,TRBJ2-1,once,TRBV6-1
TGTGCCAGCAGTTCAAGACTAGCGGCTCACAATGAGCAGTTCTTC,CASSSRLAAHNEQFF,TRBD2,TRBJ2-1,few,TRBV5-6
TGTGCCAGCAGAGGTGGGCTAGCGGATCAAGAGACCCAGTACTTC,CASRGGLADQETQYF,TRBD2,TRBJ2-5,NA,TRBV2
TGTGCCAGCGACCGAATGACAGGGGGCGCGGAGACCCAGTACTTC,CASDRMTGGAETQYF,TRBD1,TRBJ2-5,few,TRBV5-6
TGTGCCAGCAGCCGCCGGGACATCCAAGAGACCCAGTACTTC,CASSRRDIQETQYF,NA,TRBJ2-5,NA,TRBV13
TGTGCCAGCAGTCGTGACAGGGCGGACGAGCAGTACTTC,CASSRDRADEQYF,TRBD1,TRBJ2-7,many,TRBV5-6
TGTGCCAGCAGCCCCAGTCCCTGGGAGGTTTCACCCCTCCACTTT,CASSPSPWEVSPLHF,NA,TRBJ1-6,few,TRBV7-9
TGTGCCAGCCTATCTAGCGCTAAAAACATTCAGTACTTC,CASLSSAKNIQYF,NA,TRBJ2-4,NA,TRBV6-6
TGTGCCAGCAGCTTGGGCAGGGGAGCAGATACGCAGTATTTT,CASSLGRGADTQYF,NA,TRBJ2-3,many,TRBV7-2
TGTGCCAGCACCCCCGGACGGTACAACTCCTACGAGCAGTACTTC,CASTPGRYNSYEQYF,NA,TRBJ2-7,NA,TRBV27
TGCAGTGCTAGAGTGGAATCTCGGAACACTGAAGCTTTCTTT,CSARVESRNTEAFF,NA,TRBJ1-1,many,TRBV20-1
TGTGCCAGCAGCCTCCCGGGACAGGGGTATGGCTACACCTTC,CASSLPGQGYGYTF,TRBD1,TRBJ1-2,few,TRBV7-9
TGTGCCAGTAGAGGACAGGGACTATATGGCTACACCTTC,CASRGQGLYGYTF,TRBD1,TRBJ1-2,few,TRBV9
TGTGCTAGTTTTGGGGGGGGGGCCTCCTACAATGAGCAGTTCTTC,CASFGGGASYNEQFF,NA,TRBJ2-1,NA,TRBV12-5
TGTGCCAGCAGCGTTTCTAGCGGGGATGAGACCCAGTACTTC,CASSVSSGDETQYF,TRBD2,TRBJ2-5,many,TRBV9
TGTGCCAGCGGGGGAAATAATTCACCCCTCCACTTT,CASGGNNSPLHF,NA,TRBJ1-6,NA,TRBV6-1
TGTGCCATCAGTACGCCTAGCGGAGTTGGGGAGACCCAGTACTTC,CAISTPSGVGETQYF,TRBD2,TRBJ2-5,NA,TRBV10-3
TGTGCCAGCGGGGAGGGGGACAACTATGGCTACACCTTC,CASGEGDNYGYTF,NA,TRBJ1-2,NA,TRBV2
TGCAGCGTTGCTTGGGGCTACTACGAGCAGTACTTC,CSVAWGYYEQYF,NA,TRBJ2-7,few,TRBV29-1
TGTGCCAGCAGCTCTACCACAGGGGTCGACTATGGCTACACCTTC,CASSSTTGVDYGYTF,TRBD1,TRBJ1-2,NA,TRBV7-2
TGTGCCAGCAGCCCCCCGTCAACGAAAAACACCATATATTTT,CASSPPSTKNTIYF,NA,TRBJ1-3,few,TRBV7-9
TGTGCCATCAGTGACCAGCCTCACGAGAACGAGCAGTACTTC,CAISDQPHENEQYF,NA,TRBJ2-7,few,TRBV10-3
TGTGCTAGTGGTTTGGAGGGACTAGCCAATGAGCAGTTCTTC,CASGLEGLANEQFF,TRBD2,TRBJ2-1,NA,TRBV12-5
TGTGCCAGCAGTTGGAGGGAGGAAGGGGATACGCAGTATTTT,CASSWREEGDTQYF,NA,TRBJ2-3,few,TRBV12-3/TRBV12-4
TGTGCCAGCAACCCCCCAAACGAGCAGTACTTC,CASNPPNEQYF,NA,TRBJ2-7,few,TRBV11-2
TGTGCCAGCAGCTTAATCCAGGGACGCTACAATGAGCAGTTCTTC,CASSLIQGRYNEQFF,NA,TRBJ2-1,many,TRBV7-2
TGCAGCTCTCAAGTAAACACCGGGGAGCTGTTTTTT,CSSQVNTGELFF,NA,TRBJ2-2,NA,TRBV29-1
TGTGCCAGCGGCCTATACGGAGGGGGCAAGCAGTACTTC,CASGLYGGGKQYF,NA,TRBJ2-7,NA,TRBV9
TGCGCCAGCAGCTTACACAGCACCGGGGAGCTGTTTTTT,CASSLHSTGELFF,NA,TRBJ2-2,NA,TRBV5-1
TGCGCCAGCAGCCCAGACGTTACTGGGACAGTGAACACTGAAGCTTTCTTT,CASSPDVTGTVNTEAFF,TRBD1,TRBJ1-1,NA,TRBV5-1